A selection of T cell receptor beta chains follows, all from one sample in a study of blood T cells in healthy people across ages. MiXCR, run by TCRdb on the 5' RACE reads, gives a single entry per CDR3 protein. The sample records more than 600,000 distinct CDR3 sequences, 20% to 25% being singletons. In addition, the sample was reused for a study of T cells of mothers and their children.

Specimen: blood. These receptors were collected from a boy aged 5-17 years in good health. CDR3s include the opening cysteine and the closing phenylalanine or tryptophan. D genes are given only for firm matches. Clone size is given for some rows only: seen once, a few or many times, or a class if the clone is expanded.

V gene,D gene,clone size,J gene,CDR3 protein,CDR3 DNA
TRBV7-9,NA,few,TRBJ2-7,CASTAIGGYEQYF,TGTGCCAGCACTGCCATCGGGGGCTACGAGCAGTACTTC
TRBV7-6,NA,few,TRBJ2-5,CASTMKIRGIGETQYF,TGTGCCAGCACAATGAAAATCAGGGGAATTGGGGAGACCCAGTACTTC
TRBV9,TRBD1,NA,TRBJ1-5,CASSFSDRRPQHF,TGTGCCAGCAGCTTTTCGGACAGGCGGCCCCAGCATTTT
TRBV29-1,NA,NA,TRBJ2-1,CSVEGNEQFF,TGCAGCGTTGAGGGTAATGAACAGTTCTTC
TRBV4-3,NA,NA,TRBJ2-6,CASSQDSPGEATDPSGANVLTF,TGCGCCAGCAGCCAAGATTCGCCCGGGGAGGCTACGGATCCCTCTGGGGCCAACGTCCTGACTTTC
TRBV9,NA,few,TRBJ1-1,CASSRGAHTEAFF,TGTGCCAGCAGTCGTGGGGCCCACACTGAAGCTTTCTTT
TRBV7-3,NA,NA,TRBJ2-6,CASSLIAIGSSGANVLTF,TGTGCCAGCAGCTTAATAGCCATAGGGTCGTCCGGGGCCAACGTCCTGACTTTC
TRBV4-1,NA,NA,TRBJ2-7,CASSQDPGDEQYF,TGCGCCAGCAGCCAAGATCCCGGGGACGAGCAGTACTTC
TRBV9,NA,NA,TRBJ1-1,CASSVGSETEAFF,TGTGCCAGCAGCGTAGGATCGGAAACCGAAGCTTTCTTT
TRBV7-2,NA,few,TRBJ1-5,CASSLVRGSQPQHF,TGTGCCAGCAGCTTAGTTAGGGGAAGTCAGCCCCAGCATTTT
TRBV29-1,TRBD1,NA,TRBJ2-5,CSVEGLDREETQYF,TGCAGCGTTGAGGGTCTGGACAGGGAAGAGACCCAGTACTTC
TRBV2,TRBD1,NA,TRBJ2-5,CASRTKGQGARETQYF,TGTGCTAGCAGGACCAAGGGGCAGGGGGCACGAGAGACCCAGTACTTC
TRBV29-1,TRBD2,NA,TRBJ2-1,CSVLTSGDYNEQFF,TGCAGCGTTTTGACTAGCGGGGACTACAATGAGCAGTTCTTC
TRBV27,NA,NA,TRBJ2-5,CASSFEARGTQYF,TGTGCCAGCAGTTTCGAGGCGAGAGGGACCCAGTACTTC
TRBV29-1,NA,few,TRBJ2-1,CSVGGRTFYNEQFF,TGCAGCGTTGGTGGGCGGACCTTTTACAATGAGCAGTTCTTC
TRBV5-5,NA,NA,TRBJ1-5,CASSLGALFQPQHF,TGTGCCAGCAGCTTGGGGGCGCTTTTTCAGCCCCAGCATTTT
TRBV12-3/TRBV12-4,NA,NA,TRBJ2-7,CASRGVNEQYF,TGTGCCAGTAGGGGGGTGAACGAGCAGTACTTC
TRBV20-1,NA,many,TRBJ1-5,CSARTPGGFTNQPQHF,TGCAGTGCTAGAACCCCCGGGGGGTTTACCAATCAGCCCCAGCATTTT
TRBV11-2,TRBD2,NA,TRBJ2-5,CASSLGTSGYQETQYF,TGTGCCAGCAGCTTAGGGACTAGCGGTTACCAAGAGACCCAGTACTTC
TRBV9,NA,NA,TRBJ2-2,CASSVVAETGELFF,TGTGCCAGCAGCGTAGTTGCGGAAACCGGGGAGCTGTTTTTT
TRBV20-1,TRBD2,NA,TRBJ2-1,CSATTTSGRAALYNEQFF,TGCAGTGCTACCACGACTAGCGGGAGGGCCGCTCTCTACAATGAGCAGTTCTTC
TRBV28,NA,few,TRBJ2-5,CASSFGPDDETQYF,TGTGCCAGCAGTTTTGGCCCAGACGATGAGACCCAGTACTTC
TRBV5-1,NA,NA,TRBJ2-1,CASSTLEVDEQFF,TGCGCCAGCAGCACGCTAGAGGTCGATGAGCAGTTCTTC
TRBV7-7,TRBD2,NA,TRBJ2-1,CASSAGSGGAANEQFF,TGTGCTAGCAGCGCGGGGAGCGGGGGGGCTGCCAATGAGCAGTTCTTC
TRBV5-1,TRBD2,few,TRBJ2-7,CASSPGLAGYQHEQYF,TGCGCCAGCAGCCCTGGACTAGCGGGATATCAGCACGAGCAGTACTTC
TRBV7-2,NA,NA,TRBJ2-3,CASSLRMDYTDTQYF,TGTGCCAGCAGCCTCCGGATGGACTACACAGATACGCAGTATTTT
TRBV7-9,TRBD2,NA,TRBJ2-7,CASSPTRLAGYEQYF,TGCGCCAGCAGCCCAACGCGACTAGCGGGATACGAGCAGTACTTC
TRBV5-1,TRBD2,NA,TRBJ2-3,CASSYYDLASGSTDTQYF,TGCGCCAGCAGCTATTATGATCTGGCTAGCGGAAGCACAGATACGCAGTATTTT
TRBV13,NA,NA,TRBJ2-2,CASSWGAGDTGELFF,TGTGCCAGCAGCTGGGGGGCCGGAGACACCGGGGAGCTGTTTTTT
TRBV7-9,NA,NA,TRBJ2-7,CASSPGSTEQYF,TGTGCCAGCAGCCCGGGCAGCACCGAGCAGTACTTC
TRBV2,TRBD1,NA,TRBJ1-5,CASRPDRVQPQHF,TGTGCCAGCCGCCCGGACAGGGTTCAGCCCCAGCATTTT
TRBV29-1,NA,NA,TRBJ1-1,CSDVAGGSNTEAFF,TGCAGCGACGTGGCGGGAGGGTCGAACACTGAAGCTTTCTTT
TRBV7-9,NA,few,TRBJ1-2,CASSSRDPGYTF,TGTGCCAGCAGTTCCCGGGATCCGGGCTACACCTTC
TRBV5-6,TRBD1,NA,TRBJ2-4,CASRMTGVKNIQYF,TGTGCCAGCAGAATGACAGGGGTAAAAAACATTCAGTACTTC
TRBV14,TRBD2,NA,TRBJ2-7,CASSFSGSDEQYF,TGTGCCAGCAGCTTTAGCGGGAGCGACGAGCAGTACTTC
TRBV4-3,TRBD1,NA,TRBJ2-7,CASSQSVRDRGLHEQYF,TGCGCCAGCAGCCAATCAGTCCGGGACAGGGGGCTGCACGAGCAGTACTTC
TRBV29-1,NA,few,TRBJ2-3,CSVPGGSTDTQYF,TGCAGCGTTCCAGGGGGGAGCACAGATACGCAGTATTTT
TRBV3-1,NA,NA,TRBJ2-5,CASSQDRWVLGAQYF,TGTGCCAGCAGCCAAGATCGATGGGTTCTCGGGGCCCAGTACTTC
TRBV5-1,NA,many,TRBJ1-3,CASGQNGLGTGNTIYF,TGCGCCAGCGGCCAAAATGGATTGGGGACGGGAAACACCATATATTTT
TRBV7-3,TRBD1,NA,TRBJ2-1,CASSLGSGGFNEQFF,TGTGCCAGCAGCTTAGGGTCAGGGGGCTTCAATGAGCAGTTCTTC
TRBV14,TRBD1,NA,TRBJ2-1,CASSLRQGINEQFF,TGTGCCAGCAGCCTCCGACAGGGGATCAATGAGCAGTTCTTC
TRBV7-9,NA,once,TRBJ2-7,CASSFTEVYEQYF,TGTGCCAGCAGCTTTACAGAAGTCTACGAGCAGTACTTC
TRBV7-9,NA,few,TRBJ2-5,CASSTPALETQYF,TGTGCCAGCAGCACGCCGGCCCTAGAGACCCAGTACTTC
TRBV6-2/TRBV6-3,NA,NA,TRBJ2-7,CASSYFHGGYEQYF,TGTGCCAGCAGTTACTTCCATGGGGGCTACGAGCAGTACTTC
TRBV5-1,NA,once,TRBJ1-1,CASSYRTENTEAFF,TGCGCCAGCAGCTACAGGACAGAGAACACTGAAGCTTTCTTT
TRBV12-3/TRBV12-4,TRBD2,NA,TRBJ2-3,CASSSLGGGPSRDTQYF,TGTGCCAGCAGTTCCCTTGGCGGGGGGCCTTCACGCGATACGCAGTATTTT
TRBV12-3/TRBV12-4,NA,few,TRBJ2-3,CASSKLGVEDTQYF,TGTGCCAGCAGTAAATTGGGGGTTGAAGATACGCAGTATTTT